This T cell receptor (beta chain) originates from a study of blood T cell repertoires in COVID-19. Study overall: COVID-19 samples collected from the United States, Italy and Spain covered acute and convalescent phases. Sample material is recorded as cDNA or gDNA derived from T cells, B-cell-depleted T cells, or PBMCs.

The V end lost 6 bases, the J end lost 0 bases, and 12 bases lay between the germline ends. Per the germline V gene, CDR1 is MNHEY and CDR2 is SVGAGI. This CDR3 spans 15 amino acids. The table came from immunoSEQ multiplex PCR; TCRdb's copy has only in-frame clones and leaves some out. The sample consists of some 250,000 clones, less than 90% of them appearing once. Material for sequencing was peripheral blood. The sequence was collected from a man between 60 and 75 years old with acute or convalescent COVID-19. V and J are TRBV6-5 and TRBJ2-1; D is perhaps TRBD2 (6 bases). CDR3 bases: TGTGCCAGCAGCCTACTAGCTGACTCCTACAATGAGCAGTTCTTC. Translated, it gives CASSLLADSYNEQFF.